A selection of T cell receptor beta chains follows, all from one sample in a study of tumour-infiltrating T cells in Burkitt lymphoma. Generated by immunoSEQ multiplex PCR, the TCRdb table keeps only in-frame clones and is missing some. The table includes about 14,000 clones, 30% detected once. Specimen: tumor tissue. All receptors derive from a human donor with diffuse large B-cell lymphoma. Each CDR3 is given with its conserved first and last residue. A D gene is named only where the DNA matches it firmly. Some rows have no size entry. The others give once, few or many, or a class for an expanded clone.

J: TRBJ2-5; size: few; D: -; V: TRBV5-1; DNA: TGCGCCAGCAGCTTGGGACAGCACCAAGAGACCCAGTACTTC; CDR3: CASSLGQHQETQYF
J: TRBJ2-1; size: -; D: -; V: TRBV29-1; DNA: TGCAGCGTAGCGTATTACAATGAGCAGTTCTTC; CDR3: CSVAYYNEQFF
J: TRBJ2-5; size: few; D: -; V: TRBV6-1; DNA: TGTGCCACCAAATCATCCCAGGGCCAGGAGACCCAGTACTTC; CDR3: CATKSSQGQETQYF
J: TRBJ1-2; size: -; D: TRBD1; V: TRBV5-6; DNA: TGTGCCAGCAGCTTAGGGGACAGAGGGGGCTACACCTTC; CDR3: CASSLGDRGGYTF
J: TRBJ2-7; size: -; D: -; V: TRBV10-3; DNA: TGTGCCATCAGTGATTTGTACGAGCAGTACTTC; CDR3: CAISDLYEQYF
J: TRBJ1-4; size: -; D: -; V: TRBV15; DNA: TGTGCCACCAGCAGCTACAATGAAAAACTGTTTTTT; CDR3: CATSSYNEKLFF
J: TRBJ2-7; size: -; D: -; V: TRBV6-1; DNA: TGTGCCAGCAGTGAAGTATCTGGCTACGAGCAGTACTTC; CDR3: CASSEVSGYEQYF
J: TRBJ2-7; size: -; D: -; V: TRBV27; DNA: TGTGCCAGCAGGTCCGGGGGCCATTTGGGGGAGCAGTACTTC; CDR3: CASRSGGHLGEQYF
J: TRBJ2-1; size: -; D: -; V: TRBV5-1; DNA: TGCGCCAGCAGCTTACCAATGGGACGGACCAATGAGCAGTTCTTC; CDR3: CASSLPMGRTNEQFF
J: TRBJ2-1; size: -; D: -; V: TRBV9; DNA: TGTGCCAGCACCAAGGGGACTTCCAGCTCCTACAATGAGCAGTTCTTC; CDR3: CASTKGTSSSYNEQFF
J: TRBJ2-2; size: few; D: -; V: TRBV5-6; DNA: TGTGCCAGCAGCCTGAGAGGGGTTGGCGGGGAGCTGTTTTTT; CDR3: CASSLRGVGGELFF
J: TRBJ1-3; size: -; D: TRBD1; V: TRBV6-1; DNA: TGTGCCAGCAGCCGAGGGGGACAGGGAGGTACCATATATTTT; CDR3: CASSRGGQGGTIYF
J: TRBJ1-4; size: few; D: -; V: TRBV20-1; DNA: TGCAGTGCTAGAGCAGGTCCAAAACTGTTTTTT; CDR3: CSARAGPKLFF
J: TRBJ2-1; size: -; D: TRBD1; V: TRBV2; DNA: TGTGCCAGCAGCCCCGGGACAGACCCCTACAATGAGCAGTTCTTC; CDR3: CASSPGTDPYNEQFF
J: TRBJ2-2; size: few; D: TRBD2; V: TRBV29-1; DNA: TGCAGCGTTGAGACTAGCGGGTTCGGGGAGCTGTTTTTT; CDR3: CSVETSGFGELFF
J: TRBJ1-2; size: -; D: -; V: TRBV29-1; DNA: TGCAGCGTTGAAGGGAAGGGGTTCTATGGCTACACCTTC; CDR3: CSVEGKGFYGYTF
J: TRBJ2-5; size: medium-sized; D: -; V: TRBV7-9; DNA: TGTGCCAGCACCACTTCTAGCGAGACCCAGTACTTC; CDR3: CASTTSSETQYF
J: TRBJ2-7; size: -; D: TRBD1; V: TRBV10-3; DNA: TGTGCCATCAGTGCAGGGGACAGGGTACCCTACGAGCAGTACTTC; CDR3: CAISAGDRVPYEQYF
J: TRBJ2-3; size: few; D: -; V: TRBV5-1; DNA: TGCGCCAGCAGCTTTGGGCAGTCTAGCACAGATACGCAGTATTTT; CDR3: CASSFGQSSTDTQYF
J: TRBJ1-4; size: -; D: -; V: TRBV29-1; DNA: TGCAGCGTTGCCGGGGGGTCGGGGGAAAAACTGTTTTTT; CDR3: CSVAGGSGEKLFF
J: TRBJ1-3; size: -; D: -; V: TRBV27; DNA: TGTGCCAGCAGTTTATACGGGTTCTCTGGAAACACCATATATTTT; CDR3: CASSLYGFSGNTIYF
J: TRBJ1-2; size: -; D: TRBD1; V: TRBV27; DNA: TGTGCCAGCAGCTTGAGGGGGCGAGGCCTTGGGTCTAACTATGGCTACACCTTC; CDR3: CASSLRGRGLGSNYGYTF
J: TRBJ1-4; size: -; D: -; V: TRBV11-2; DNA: TGTGCCAGCAGCCAGTCCGCTTTCGGACTGTTTTTT; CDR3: CASSQSAFGLFF
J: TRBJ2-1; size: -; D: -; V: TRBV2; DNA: TGTGCCAGCAGTGACAGCGCCGGGGACAATGAGCAGTTCTTC; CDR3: CASSDSAGDNEQFF
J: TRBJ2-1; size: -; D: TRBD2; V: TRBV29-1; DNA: TGCAGCGTTGAAGCGCCAACTATCAAGCGGGAGGGCCCTCAAAGGGTGGGTAGTGAGCAGTTCTTC; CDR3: CSVEAPTIKREGPQRVGSEQFF
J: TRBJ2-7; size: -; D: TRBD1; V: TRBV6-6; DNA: TGTGCCAGCAAGCCAAGGGGGCTCACGTACGAGCAGTACTTC; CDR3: CASKPRGLTYEQYF
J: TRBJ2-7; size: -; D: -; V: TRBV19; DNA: TGTGCCAGTACCCCAGTTGGTGGTAGCTCCTACGAGCAGTACTTC; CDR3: CASTPVGGSSYEQYF
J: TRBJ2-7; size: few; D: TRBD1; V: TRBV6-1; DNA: TGTGCCAGCAGTGATCTTCTTACAGGGGTAGGGACCTACGAGCAGTACTTC; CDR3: CASSDLLTGVGTYEQYF
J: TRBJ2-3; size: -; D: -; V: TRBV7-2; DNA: TGTGCCAGCAGCTTAGAGGGGTCGCCCTCCACAGATACGCAGTATTTT; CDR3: CASSLEGSPSTDTQYF
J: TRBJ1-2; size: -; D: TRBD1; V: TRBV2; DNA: TGTGCCAGCAGTGAAATCGGACAGGCCTATGGCTACACCTTC; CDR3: CASSEIGQAYGYTF
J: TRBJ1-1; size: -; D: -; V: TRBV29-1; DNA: TGCAGCGTTGATGTCCCAGGACTTAACACTGAAGCTTTCTTT; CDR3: CSVDVPGLNTEAFF
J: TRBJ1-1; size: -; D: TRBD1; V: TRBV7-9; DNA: TGTGCCAGCAGCTTAGGACAGGGGAACACTGAAGCTTTCTTT; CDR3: CASSLGQGNTEAFF
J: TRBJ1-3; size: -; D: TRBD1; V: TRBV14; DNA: TGTGCCAGCAGCAAAGGTCGGGACAGGGTCTCTGGAAACACCATATATTTT; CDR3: CASSKGRDRVSGNTIYF
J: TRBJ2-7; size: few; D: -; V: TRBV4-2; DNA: TGTGCCAGCAGCCAAGATCGGGGGACTCTCAACGAGCAGTACTTC; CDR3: CASSQDRGTLNEQYF
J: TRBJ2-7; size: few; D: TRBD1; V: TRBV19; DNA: TGTGCCAGTAGTCCCGGGACAGGGGCCTACGAGCAGTACTTC; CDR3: CASSPGTGAYEQYF
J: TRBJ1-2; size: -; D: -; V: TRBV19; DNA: TGTGCCAGTAGTATGATAGGACAGATCTATGGCTACACCTTC; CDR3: CASSMIGQIYGYTF
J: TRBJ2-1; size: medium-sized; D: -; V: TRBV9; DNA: TGTGCCAGCAGCCGGGACGGGAATGAGCAGTTCTTC; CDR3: CASSRDGNEQFF
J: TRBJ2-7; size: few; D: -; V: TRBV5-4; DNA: TGTGCCAGCAGAAGACGCAGAGGGGGGGGAGCTGTCACCGGCGAGCAGTACTTC; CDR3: CASRRRRGGGAVTGEQYF
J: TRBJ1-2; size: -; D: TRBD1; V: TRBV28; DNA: TGTGCCAGCAGAACACCTGGACAGGGGAACACCTATGGCTACACCTTC; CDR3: CASRTPGQGNTYGYTF
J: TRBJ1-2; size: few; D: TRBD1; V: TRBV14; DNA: TGTGCCAGCAGCCAAGATGTGACAGGGATGAACGGCTACACCTTC; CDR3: CASSQDVTGMNGYTF
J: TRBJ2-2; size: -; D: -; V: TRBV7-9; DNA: TGTGCCAGCAGCACGAGGGACCCTTTGAACACTGGGGAGCTGTTTTTT; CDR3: CASSTRDPLNTGELFF
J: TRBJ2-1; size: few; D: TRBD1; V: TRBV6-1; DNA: TGTGCCAGCACTGAGGGGGACAGCAATGAGCAGTTCTTC; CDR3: CASTEGDSNEQFF
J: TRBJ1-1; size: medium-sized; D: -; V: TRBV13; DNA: TGTGCCAGCAGCTTCAGCACAGGGAACACTGAAGCTTTCTTT; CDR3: CASSFSTGNTEAFF